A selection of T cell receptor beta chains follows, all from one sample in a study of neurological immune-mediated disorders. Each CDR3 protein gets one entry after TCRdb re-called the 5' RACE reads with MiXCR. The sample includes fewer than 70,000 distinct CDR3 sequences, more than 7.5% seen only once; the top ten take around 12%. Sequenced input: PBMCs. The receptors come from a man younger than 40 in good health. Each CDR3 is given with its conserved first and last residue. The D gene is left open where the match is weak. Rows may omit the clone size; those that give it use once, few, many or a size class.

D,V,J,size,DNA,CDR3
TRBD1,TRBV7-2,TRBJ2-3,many,TGTGCCAGCAGCTCCAACCGGGACAGAAGAACAGATACGCAGTATTTT,CASSSNRDRRTDTQYF
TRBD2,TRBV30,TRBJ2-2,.,TGTGCCTGGACCGGACTAGCGGGAGGAAGCACCGGGGAGCTGTTTTTT,CAWTGLAGGSTGELFF
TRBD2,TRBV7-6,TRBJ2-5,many,TGTGCCAGCAGCTTAGCGCCCAGCGGGAAGGGAGAGACCCAGTACTTC,CASSLAPSGKGETQYF
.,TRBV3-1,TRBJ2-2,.,TGTGCCAGCAGCCAAGGGAACACCGGGGAGCTGTTTTTT,CASSQGNTGELFF
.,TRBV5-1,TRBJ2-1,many,TGCGCCAGCAGCTTGGGCAGGGGATCTTCGAATGAGCAGTTCTTC,CASSLGRGSSNEQFF
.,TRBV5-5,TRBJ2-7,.,TGTGCCAGCAGCTTGGCCTTGGGACACCAGGGCTACGAGCAGTACTTC,CASSLALGHQGYEQYF
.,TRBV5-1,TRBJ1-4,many,TGCGCCAGCAGCTTGGGGACAGCTAATGAAAAACTGTTTTTT,CASSLGTANEKLFF
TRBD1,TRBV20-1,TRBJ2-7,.,TGCAGTGCTAGAGATCAAACAGGGGGCAAGGACGAGCAGTACTTC,CSARDQTGGKDEQYF
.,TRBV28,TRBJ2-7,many,TGTGCCAGCAGTTTTGGGTACTTCGGTACCTACGAGCAGTACTTC,CASSFGYFGTYEQYF
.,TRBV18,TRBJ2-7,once,TGTGCCAGCTCACTCCTGGAAGAGCAGTACTTC,CASSLLEEQYF
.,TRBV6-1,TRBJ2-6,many,TGTGCCAGCAGTGAAACGAACTCTGGGGCCAACGTCCTGACTTTC,CASSETNSGANVLTF
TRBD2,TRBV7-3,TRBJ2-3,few,TGTGCCAGCAGCTCTCGGACTAGCGGGAACACAGATACGCAGTATTTT,CASSSRTSGNTDTQYF
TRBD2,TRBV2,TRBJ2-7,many,TGTGCCAGCAGTTCACTAGCGGCTAGCTCCTACGAGCAGTACTTC,CASSSLAASSYEQYF
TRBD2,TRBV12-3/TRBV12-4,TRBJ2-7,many,TGTGCCAGCAGTTCAGCGGGAGGAAGTGGCTACGAGCAGTACTTC,CASSSAGGSGYEQYF
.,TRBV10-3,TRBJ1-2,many,TGTGCCATCAACCCTGGAAACTATGGCTACACCTTC,CAINPGNYGYTF
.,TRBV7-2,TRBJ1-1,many,TGTGCCAGCCGTCGGGAGATGAACACTGAAGCTTTCTTT,CASRREMNTEAFF
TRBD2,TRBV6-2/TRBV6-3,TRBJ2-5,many,TGTGCCAGCAGTTACCCAGGGACTAGCGGGAGCACACAAGAGACCCAGTACTTC,CASSYPGTSGSTQETQYF
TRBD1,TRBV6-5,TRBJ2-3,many,TGTGCCAGCAGTCGTGGACAGGGGGCAGATACGCAGTATTTT,CASSRGQGADTQYF
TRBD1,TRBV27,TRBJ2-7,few,TGTGCCAGCAGTTTATCCGGGACAGGGGCCTACGAGCAGTACTTC,CASSLSGTGAYEQYF
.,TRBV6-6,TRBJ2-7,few,TGTGCCAGCAGTTACAATCTTAAGGACCACAGCTACGAGCAGTACTTC,CASSYNLKDHSYEQYF
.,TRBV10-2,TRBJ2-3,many,TGCGCCAGCAGTGAGTTTAGGACCACAGATACGCAGTATTTT,CASSEFRTTDTQYF
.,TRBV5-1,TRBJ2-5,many,TGCGCCAGCAGCCTACAAGGCCTAGCTCGTCTTCGGGTCGAGACCCAGTACTTC,CASSLQGLARLRVETQYF